This T cell receptor (beta chain) was retrieved from a study of T cells after yellow fever vaccination. For the study at large: Those fractions that held only low numbers of cells were prepared using the SMART-Seq v4 Ultra Low Input RNA kit. Study results and caveats: In post-booster samples, most primary-vaccination clones reappeared (about 95% CD4, 75% to 90% CD8).

This clonotype was seen ten or more times. Antigen specificity is unknown. Trimming took off 6 bases at V and 5 bases at J, with 14 bases between the two ends. CDR1 DFQATT and CDR2 SNEGSKA come from the germline V gene (reference sequence). There are 13 residues in the CDR3. The authors made TCR cDNA by 5'RACE template switching, adding a universal primer site and UMIs. TCRdb itself ran the 5' RACE reads through MiXCR, one entry per CDR3 protein. The sample lists some 250,000 distinct CDR3 sequences; approximately 3.5% were seen once. Sample: PBMCs, taken 15 days after the yellow fever booster vaccination. The V call is TRBV20-1, the J call TRBJ2-1, with D possibly being TRBD2 (6 bases). The TCR comes from a man between 18 and 35 years old who received the YFV17D yellow fever vaccine. CDR3 nucleotide sequence: TGCAGTGCCTCGGGACTGGCCCACAATGAGCAGTTCTTC. Translation gives CSASGLAHNEQFF.